This TCR beta chain derives from a study of cytomegalovirus exposure and HLA in healthy donors. Whole-study context: Researchers previously reported finding roughly 120 million unique TCR beta sequences from 150 million to 200 million T cells. Findings and limits, study-wide: Available immune exposure information was restricted to CMV serostatus only. A later analysis found TCR association rates differed by HLA locus, highest for DRB1 and lowest for HLA-C.

Vbeta (60) and Jbeta (13) primers were used in the PCR. The protocol was immunoSEQ multiplex PCR, while the TCRdb copy is restricted to in-frame clones and leaves out a portion. The repertoire holds 150,000 to 200,000 clones, with 70% to 80% as singletons. CDR3 length: 16 amino acids. V dropped 5 bases and J dropped 0 bases, with 16 bases sitting between them. CDR1 MNHEY and CDR2 SMNVEV come from the germline V gene (reference sequence). Note on this clone: Its antigen is unidentified.

The source is a woman aged 45 to 65 in good health and CMV-seronegative. The sample comprised PBMCs. The chain couples TRBV27 to TRBJ1-1; D ambiguous. The CDR3 DNA sequence: TGTGCCAGCAGTCCTAGAGGGCGGGTAATGAACACTGAAGCTTTCTTT. Residues: CASSPRGRVMNTEAFF.